This is a list of T cell receptor beta chains from one sample in a study of cytomegalovirus exposure and HLA in healthy donors. The method was immunoSEQ multiplex PCR; TCRdb's version includes in-frame clones alone and lacks a portion of them. The table shows tens of thousands of clones, with about four fifths occurring only once. Source material: PBMCs. These TCRs come from a woman aged 40 to 55 in good health and CMV-seronegative. Both conserved end residues are part of each CDR3. Fields, in order: V gene, J gene, clone size, CDR3 length, D gene, CDR3 DNA, CDR3 protein. The D gene is left open where the match is weak. The size entry is marked missing in some rows and otherwise reads once, few, many or a size class.

V: TRBV11-3
J: TRBJ2-1
size: NA
length: 12
D: NA
DNA: TGTGCCAGCAGTAGCAAGGAGAATGAGCAGTTCTTC
CDR3: CASSSKENEQFF

V: TRBV5-6
J: TRBJ1-3
size: NA
length: 15
D: NA
DNA: TGTGCCAGCAGCCCCGACGGGAGTTCAGGAAACACCATATATTTT
CDR3: CASSPDGSSGNTIYF

V: TRBV18
J: TRBJ1-1
size: NA
length: 14
D: TRBD1
DNA: TGTGCCAGCTCACCACAGGGGGCCAACACTGAAGCTTTCTTT
CDR3: CASSPQGANTEAFF

V: TRBV9
J: TRBJ1-1
size: NA
length: 13
D: NA
DNA: TGTGCCAGCAGCCCGGGACAGAACACTGAAGCTTTCTTT
CDR3: CASSPGQNTEAFF

V: TRBV6-5
J: TRBJ1-2
size: NA
length: 14
D: NA
DNA: TGTGCCAGCAGTTACCGTCAGGGCGACTATGGCTACACCTTC
CDR3: CASSYRQGDYGYTF

V: TRBV7-9
J: TRBJ1-1
size: once
length: 15
D: NA
DNA: TGTGCCAGCAGCTCTTTGGACAGAGAGAACACTGAAGCTTTCTTT
CDR3: CASSSLDRENTEAFF

V: TRBV2
J: TRBJ1-2
size: NA
length: 10
D: NA
DNA: TGTGCCAGCAAAGTGGGCGGCTACACCTTC
CDR3: CASKVGGYTF

V: TRBV2
J: TRBJ2-1
size: few
length: 12
D: TRBD1
DNA: TGTGCCAGCAGCGGGACAGCCAATGAGCAGTTCTTC
CDR3: CASSGTANEQFF

V: TRBV7-2
J: TRBJ2-1
size: NA
length: 14
D: NA
DNA: TGTGCCAGCAGCCCATTTTCAGGGGACAATGAGCAGTTCTTC
CDR3: CASSPFSGDNEQFF

V: TRBV11-2
J: TRBJ2-1
size: NA
length: 17
D: TRBD2
DNA: TGTGCCAGCAGCTTAGTGTGGCTAGCGGGGATCTACAATGAGCAGTTCTTC
CDR3: CASSLVWLAGIYNEQFF

V: TRBV25-1
J: TRBJ2-5
size: NA
length: 14
D: NA
DNA: TGTGCCAGCAGTGGCCTGGCGGGCCAAGAGACCCAGTACTTC
CDR3: CASSGLAGQETQYF

V: TRBV28
J: TRBJ1-2
size: NA
length: 15
D: TRBD1
DNA: TGTGCCAGCAGTACCTCCGGGACAGGGGATCATGGCTACACCTTC
CDR3: CASSTSGTGDHGYTF

V: TRBV7-2
J: TRBJ2-7
size: NA
length: 14
D: NA
DNA: TGTGCCAGCAGCTGGGGAGGGGGGACCTACGAGCAGTACTTC
CDR3: CASSWGGGTYEQYF

V: TRBV5-8
J: TRBJ2-6
size: NA
length: 16
D: NA
DNA: TGTGCCAGCACACAGATTCTTGGCTCTGGGGCCAACGTCCTGACTTTC
CDR3: CASTQILGSGANVLTF

V: TRBV5-1
J: TRBJ2-1
size: NA
length: 15
D: TRBD1
DNA: TGCGCCAGCAGCTTGGAGCCAGGGGGCTACAATGAGCAGTTCTTC
CDR3: CASSLEPGGYNEQFF

V: TRBV10-3
J: TRBJ2-5
size: NA
length: 15
D: TRBD2
DNA: TGTGCCATCAGTGAAAGCGGGGGGGATGGAGAGACCCAGTACTTC
CDR3: CAISESGGDGETQYF

V: TRBV7-6
J: TRBJ2-5
size: once
length: 14
D: NA
DNA: TGTGCCAGCAGCCGTGCTCCGAGAGGGGGGACCCAGTACTTC
CDR3: CASSRAPRGGTQYF

V: TRBV6-4
J: TRBJ2-3
size: once
length: 16
D: NA
DNA: TGTGCCAGCAGTGACGAATTTGGGGGGGCCTTAGGTACGCAGTATTTT
CDR3: CASSDEFGGALGTQYF

V: TRBV14
J: TRBJ1-6
size: NA
length: 13
D: TRBD1
DNA: TGTGCCAGCTCCGTACAGGGGTATTCACCCCTCCACTTT
CDR3: CASSVQGYSPLHF

V: TRBV6-5
J: TRBJ1-3
size: NA
length: 16
D: NA
DNA: TGTGCCAGCAGTTACTCGATCGCCGGGGGTGGAAACACCATATATTTT
CDR3: CASSYSIAGGGNTIYF

V: TRBV2
J: TRBJ1-2
size: NA
length: 12
D: NA
DNA: TGTGCCAGCAGTGAGGCCCCTTATGGCTACACCTTC
CDR3: CASSEAPYGYTF

V: TRBV27
J: TRBJ1-1
size: NA
length: 14
D: NA
DNA: TGTGCCAGCGGATTACAGGGCCAGAACACTGAAGCTTTCTTT
CDR3: CASGLQGQNTEAFF

V: TRBV29-1
J: TRBJ1-1
size: NA
length: 13
D: TRBD1
DNA: TGCAGCGTCCAAAGACAGGGGGATACTGAAGCTTTCTTT
CDR3: CSVQRQGDTEAFF

V: TRBV4-1
J: TRBJ1-5
size: medium-sized
length: 17
D: NA
DNA: TGCGCCAGCAGCCAAGGCCTCCCAGGAGGGTTCAATCAGCCCCAGCATTTT
CDR3: CASSQGLPGGFNQPQHF

V: TRBV7-3
J: TRBJ2-1
size: NA
length: 16
D: TRBD2
DNA: TGTGCCAGCAGCTTATATCGGGCGGGGGTGGACAATGAGCAGTTCTTC
CDR3: CASSLYRAGVDNEQFF

V: TRBV7-7
J: TRBJ1-3
size: NA
length: 13
D: NA
DNA: TGTGCTAGCAGCCAGGGAGGGGGAAACACCATATATTTT
CDR3: CASSQGGGNTIYF

V: TRBV6-6
J: TRBJ1-5
size: NA
length: 14
D: TRBD1
DNA: TGTGCCAGCCGTCCAGGGACAGGGAATCAGCCCCAGCATTTT
CDR3: CASRPGTGNQPQHF

V: TRBV7-2
J: TRBJ1-4
size: NA
length: 14
D: TRBD1
DNA: TGTGCCAGCAGCCCGGGGACAGGCGAGCGGGAACTGTTTTTT
CDR3: CASSPGTGERELFF

V: TRBV6-1
J: TRBJ1-2
size: NA
length: 13
D: NA
DNA: TGTGCCAGCAGTGAAGGCAGGGGCAGTGGCTACACCTTC
CDR3: CASSEGRGSGYTF

V: TRBV11-2
J: TRBJ1-2
size: NA
length: 16
D: TRBD1
DNA: TGTGCCAGCAGCTTGGTCCGCGGTCAGGGGGCACGAGGCTACACCTTC
CDR3: CASSLVRGQGARGYTF

V: TRBV7-9
J: TRBJ2-7
size: NA
length: 15
D: TRBD2
DNA: TGTGCCAGCAGCCTACTAGCGGGGGCCGCTTACGAGCAGTACTTC
CDR3: CASSLLAGAAYEQYF

V: TRBV10-1
J: TRBJ2-7
size: NA
length: 12
D: TRBD1
DNA: TGCGCCATCTACCGGGACAGCTACGAGCAGTACTTC
CDR3: CAIYRDSYEQYF

V: TRBV7-2
J: TRBJ1-3
size: NA
length: 15
D: TRBD1
DNA: TGTGCCAGCAGCTTTCAGACGGGACAGGGAAACACCATATATTTT
CDR3: CASSFQTGQGNTIYF

V: TRBV6-1
J: TRBJ1-3
size: NA
length: 12
D: NA
DNA: TGTGCCAGCAGTGATCGGGTGAACACCATATATTTT
CDR3: CASSDRVNTIYF

V: TRBV4-1
J: TRBJ2-2
size: NA
length: 12
D: NA
DNA: TGCGCCAGCAGCCACCTCGCCGGGGAGCTGTTTTTT
CDR3: CASSHLAGELFF

V: TRBV6-1
J: TRBJ1-2
size: NA
length: 16
D: NA
DNA: TGTGCCAGCAGTGAAGTGTTTAGGGCCAGGGCGGATGGCTACACCTTC
CDR3: CASSEVFRARADGYTF

V: TRBV25-1
J: TRBJ1-5
size: NA
length: 14
D: NA
DNA: TGTGCCAGCAGTGACGGGGGTGTCAATCAGCCCCAGCATTTT
CDR3: CASSDGGVNQPQHF

V: TRBV28
J: TRBJ1-2
size: NA
length: 13
D: NA
DNA: TGTGCCAGCAGTCAGGGAGGCCCTTATGGCTACACCTTC
CDR3: CASSQGGPYGYTF